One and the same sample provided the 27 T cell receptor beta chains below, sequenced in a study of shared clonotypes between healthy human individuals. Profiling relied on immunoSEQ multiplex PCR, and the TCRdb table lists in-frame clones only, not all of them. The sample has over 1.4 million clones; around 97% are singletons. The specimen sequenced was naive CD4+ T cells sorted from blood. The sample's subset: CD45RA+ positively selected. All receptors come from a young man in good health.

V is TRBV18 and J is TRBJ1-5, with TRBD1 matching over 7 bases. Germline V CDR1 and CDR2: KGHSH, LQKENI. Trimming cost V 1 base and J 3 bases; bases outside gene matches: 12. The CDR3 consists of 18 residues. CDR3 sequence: CASSPLRQGGGNNQPQHF. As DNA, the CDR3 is TGTGCCAGCTCACCACTAAGACAGGGAGGCGGCAACAATCAGCCCCAGCATTTT.

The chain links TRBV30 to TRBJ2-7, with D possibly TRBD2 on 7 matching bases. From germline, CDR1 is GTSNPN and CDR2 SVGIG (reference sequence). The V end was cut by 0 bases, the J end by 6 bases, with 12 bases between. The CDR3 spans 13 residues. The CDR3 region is CAWSVTRGGEQYF. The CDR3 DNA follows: TGTGCCTGGAGTGTAACAAGGGGGGGCGAGCAGTACTTC. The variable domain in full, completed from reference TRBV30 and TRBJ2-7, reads SQTIHQWPATLVQPVGSPLSLECTVEGTSNPNLYWYRQAAGRGLQLLFYSVGIGQISSEVPQNLSASRPQDRQFILSSKKLLLSDSGFYLCAWSVTRGGEQYFGPGTRLTVT.

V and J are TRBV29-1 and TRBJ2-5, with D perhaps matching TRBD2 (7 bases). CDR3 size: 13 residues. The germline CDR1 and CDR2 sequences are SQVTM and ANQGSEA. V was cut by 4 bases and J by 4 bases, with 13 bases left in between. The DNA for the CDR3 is TGCAGCGTTGGGGGGGCGGGAGTAGAGACCCAGTACTTC. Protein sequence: CSVGGAGVETQYF.

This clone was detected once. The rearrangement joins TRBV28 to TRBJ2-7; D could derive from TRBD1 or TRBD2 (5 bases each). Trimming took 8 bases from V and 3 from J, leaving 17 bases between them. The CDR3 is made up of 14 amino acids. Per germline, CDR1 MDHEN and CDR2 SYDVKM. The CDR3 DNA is TGTGCCAGCTTACCCGGGACCGAGGACTACGAGCAGTACTTC. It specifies CASLPGTEDYEQYF.

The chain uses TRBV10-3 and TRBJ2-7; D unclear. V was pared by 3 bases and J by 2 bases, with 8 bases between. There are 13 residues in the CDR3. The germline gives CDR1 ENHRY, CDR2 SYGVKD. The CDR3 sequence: CAISDAAPYEQYF. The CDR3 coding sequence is TGTGCCATCAGTGACGCGGCGCCCTACGAGCAGTACTTC.

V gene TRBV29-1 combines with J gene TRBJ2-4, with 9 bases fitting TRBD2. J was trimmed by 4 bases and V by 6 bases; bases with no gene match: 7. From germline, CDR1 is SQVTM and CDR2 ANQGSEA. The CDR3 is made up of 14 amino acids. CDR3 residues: CSVTPSGTKNIQYF. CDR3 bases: TGCAGCGTGACGCCTAGCGGGACTAAAAACATTCAGTACTTC.

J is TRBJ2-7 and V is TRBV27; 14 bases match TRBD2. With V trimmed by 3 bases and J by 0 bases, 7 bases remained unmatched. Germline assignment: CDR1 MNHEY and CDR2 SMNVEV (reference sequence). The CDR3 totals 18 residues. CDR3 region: CASSLRRLAGGSSYEQYF. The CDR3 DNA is TGTGCCAGCAGTTTGAGGAGACTAGCGGGAGGGTCCTCCTACGAGCAGTACTTC.

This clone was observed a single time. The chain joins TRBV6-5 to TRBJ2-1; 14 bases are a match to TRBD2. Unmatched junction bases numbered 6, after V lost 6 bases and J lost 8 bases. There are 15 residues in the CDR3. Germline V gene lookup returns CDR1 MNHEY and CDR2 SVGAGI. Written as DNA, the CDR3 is TGTGCCAGCAGCACCGGGACTAGCGGGAGTTATGAGCAGTTCTTC. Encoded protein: CASSTGTSGSYEQFF.

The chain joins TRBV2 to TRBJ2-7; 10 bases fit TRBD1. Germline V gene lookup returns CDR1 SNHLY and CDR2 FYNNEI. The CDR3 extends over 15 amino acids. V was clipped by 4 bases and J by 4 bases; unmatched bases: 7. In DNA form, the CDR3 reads TGTGCCAGCAGTGCCGGGACAGGGGTAACTTACGAGCAGTACTTC. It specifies CASSAGTGVTYEQYF.

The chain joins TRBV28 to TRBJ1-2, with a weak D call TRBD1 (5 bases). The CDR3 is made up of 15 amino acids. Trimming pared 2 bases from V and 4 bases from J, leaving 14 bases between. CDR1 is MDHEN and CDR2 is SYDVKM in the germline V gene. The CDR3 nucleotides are TGTGCCAGCAGTTTAGGCCCGGCGGACACCTATGGCTACACCTTC. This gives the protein CASSLGPADTYGYTF.

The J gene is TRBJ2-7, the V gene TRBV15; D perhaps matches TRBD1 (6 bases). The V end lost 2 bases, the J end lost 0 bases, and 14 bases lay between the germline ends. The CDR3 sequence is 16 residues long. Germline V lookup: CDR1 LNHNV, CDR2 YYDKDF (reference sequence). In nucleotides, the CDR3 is TGTGCCACCAGCAGACCCGGGACAAGAAGCTCCTACGAGCAGTACTTC. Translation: CATSRPGTRSSYEQYF. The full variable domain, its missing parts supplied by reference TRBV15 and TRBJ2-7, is DAMVIQNPRYQVTQFGKPVTLSCSQTLNHNVMYWYQQKSSQAPKLLFHYYDKDFNNEADTPDNFQSRRPNTSFCFLDIRSPGLGDTAMYLCATSRPGTRSSYEQYFGPGTRLTVT.

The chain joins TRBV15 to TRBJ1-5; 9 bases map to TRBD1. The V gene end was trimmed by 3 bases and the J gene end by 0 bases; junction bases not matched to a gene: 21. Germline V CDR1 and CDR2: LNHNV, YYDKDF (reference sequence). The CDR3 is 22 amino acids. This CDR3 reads CATSRDRTTGQGGSYSNQPQHF. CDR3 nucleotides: TGTGCCACCAGCAGGGATAGGACTACGGGACAGGGAGGTTCGTATAGCAATCAGCCCCAGCATTTT.

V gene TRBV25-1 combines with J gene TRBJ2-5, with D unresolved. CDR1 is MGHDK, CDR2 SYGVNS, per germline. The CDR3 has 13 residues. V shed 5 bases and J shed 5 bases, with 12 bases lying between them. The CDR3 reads CASSSSFWETQYF. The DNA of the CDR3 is TGTGCCAGCAGTTCGAGCTTTTGGGAGACCCAGTACTTC.

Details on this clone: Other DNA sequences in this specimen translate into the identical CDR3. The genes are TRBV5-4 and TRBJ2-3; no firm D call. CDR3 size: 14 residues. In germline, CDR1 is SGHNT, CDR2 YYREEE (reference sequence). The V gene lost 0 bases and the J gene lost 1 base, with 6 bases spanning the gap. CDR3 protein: CASSLASGTDTQYF. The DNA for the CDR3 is TGTGCCAGCAGCTTGGCATCGGGCACAGATACGCAGTATTTT.

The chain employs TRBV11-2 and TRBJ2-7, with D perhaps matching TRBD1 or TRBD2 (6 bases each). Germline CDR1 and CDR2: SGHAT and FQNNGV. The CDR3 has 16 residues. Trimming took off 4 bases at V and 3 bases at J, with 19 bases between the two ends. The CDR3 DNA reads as TGTGCCAGCAGCTCCAGAGAGACAGGAGGGGGCTACGAGCAGTACTTC. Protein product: CASSSRETGGGYEQYF.

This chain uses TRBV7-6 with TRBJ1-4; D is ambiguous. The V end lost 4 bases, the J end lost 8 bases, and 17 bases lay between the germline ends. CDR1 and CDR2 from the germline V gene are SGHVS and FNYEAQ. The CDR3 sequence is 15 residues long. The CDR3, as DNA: TGTGCCAGCAGCTCCGGGCGGGAACTTCGGGAAAAACTGTTTTTT. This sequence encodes CASSSGRELREKLFF.

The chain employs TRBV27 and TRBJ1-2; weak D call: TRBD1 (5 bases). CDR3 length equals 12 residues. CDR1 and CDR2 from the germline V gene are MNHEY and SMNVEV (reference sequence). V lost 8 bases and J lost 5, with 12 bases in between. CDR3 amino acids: CASALTVYGYTF. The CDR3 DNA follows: TGTGCCAGCGCACTGACAGTTTATGGCTACACCTTC.

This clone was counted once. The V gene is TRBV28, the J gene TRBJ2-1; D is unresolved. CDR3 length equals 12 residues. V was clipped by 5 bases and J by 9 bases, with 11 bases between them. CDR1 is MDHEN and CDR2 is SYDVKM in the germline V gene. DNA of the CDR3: TGTGCCAGCAGTCTCAAGCGCGCTGAGCAGTTCTTC. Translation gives CASSLKRAEQFF.

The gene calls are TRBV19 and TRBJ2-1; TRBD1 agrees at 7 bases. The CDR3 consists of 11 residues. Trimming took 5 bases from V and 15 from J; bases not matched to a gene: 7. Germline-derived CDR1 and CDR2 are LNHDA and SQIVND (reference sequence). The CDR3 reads CASSGHRGRFF. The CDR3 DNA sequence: TGTGCCAGTAGTGGACACAGGGGAAGGTTCTTC.

CDR3 protein: CASSSSPGPTTEAFF. The CDR3 region has the DNA TGTGCCAGCAGTTCGTCGCCGGGACCCACTACTGAAGCTTTCTTT. The chain recombines TRBV6-6 with TRBJ1-1, with a tentative D call TRBD1 (5 bases). V was pared by 4 bases and J by 5 bases, with 17 bases between. The CDR3 covers 15 residues. The germline V gene encodes CDR1 MNHNY and CDR2 SVGAGI (reference sequence).

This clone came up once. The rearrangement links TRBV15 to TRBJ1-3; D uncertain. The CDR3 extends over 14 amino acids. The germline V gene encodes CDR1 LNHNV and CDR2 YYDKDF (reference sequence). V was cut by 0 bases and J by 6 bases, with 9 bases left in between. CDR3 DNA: TGTGCCACCAGCAGAGATTATTCCTCAAACACCATATATTTT. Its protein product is CATSRDYSSNTIYF.

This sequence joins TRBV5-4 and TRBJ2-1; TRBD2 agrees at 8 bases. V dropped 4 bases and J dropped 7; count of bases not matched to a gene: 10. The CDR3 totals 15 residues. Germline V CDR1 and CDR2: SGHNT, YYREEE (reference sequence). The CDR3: CASSARMTSANEQFF. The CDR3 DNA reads TGTGCCAGCAGCGCCCGGATGACTAGCGCAAATGAGCAGTTCTTC.

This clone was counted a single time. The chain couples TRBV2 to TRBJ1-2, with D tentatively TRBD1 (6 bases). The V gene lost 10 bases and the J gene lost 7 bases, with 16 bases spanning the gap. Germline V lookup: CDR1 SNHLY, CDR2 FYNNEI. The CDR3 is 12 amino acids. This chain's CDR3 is CATHREPPGYTF. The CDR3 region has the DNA TGTGCCACACACAGGGAGCCTCCTGGCTACACCTTC.

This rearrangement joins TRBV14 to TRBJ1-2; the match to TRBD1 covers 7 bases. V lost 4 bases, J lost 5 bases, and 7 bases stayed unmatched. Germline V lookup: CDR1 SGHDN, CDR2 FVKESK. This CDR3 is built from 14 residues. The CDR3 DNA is TGTGCCAGCAGCCGCGGACAGGCCCCATATGGCTACACCTTC. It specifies CASSRGQAPYGYTF. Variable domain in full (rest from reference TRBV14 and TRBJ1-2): EAGVTQFPSHSVIEKGQTVTLRCDPISGHDNLYWYRRVMGKEIKFLLHFVKESKQDESGMPNNRFLAERTGGTYSTLKVQPAELEDSGVYFCASSRGQAPYGYTFGSGTRLTVV.

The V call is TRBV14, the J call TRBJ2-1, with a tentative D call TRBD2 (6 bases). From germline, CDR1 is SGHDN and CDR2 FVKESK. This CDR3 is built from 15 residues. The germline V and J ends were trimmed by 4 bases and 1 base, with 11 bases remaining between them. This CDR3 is CASSPGTPSYNEQFF. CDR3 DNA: TGTGCCAGCAGCCCCGGGACTCCTTCCTACAATGAGCAGTTCTTC.

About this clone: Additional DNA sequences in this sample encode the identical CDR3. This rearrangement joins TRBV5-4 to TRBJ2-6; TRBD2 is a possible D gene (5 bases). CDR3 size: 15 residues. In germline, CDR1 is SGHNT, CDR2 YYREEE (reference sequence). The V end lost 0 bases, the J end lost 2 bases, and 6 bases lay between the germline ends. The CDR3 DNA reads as TGTGCCAGCAGCTTGGCCGGGGCTGGGGCCAACGTCCTGACTTTC. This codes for CASSLAGAGANVLTF.

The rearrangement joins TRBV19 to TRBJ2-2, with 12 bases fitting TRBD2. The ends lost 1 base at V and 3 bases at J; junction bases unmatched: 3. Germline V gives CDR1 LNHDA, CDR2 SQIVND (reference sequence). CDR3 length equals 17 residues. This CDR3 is CASSIGLAGVDTGELFF. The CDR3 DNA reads TGTGCCAGTAGTATAGGACTAGCGGGAGTCGACACCGGGGAGCTGTTTTTT. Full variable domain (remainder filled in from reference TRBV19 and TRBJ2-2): DGGITQSPKYLFRKEGQNVTLSCEQNLNHDAMYWYRQDPGQGLRLIYYSQIVNDFQKGDIAEGYSVSREKKESFPLTVTSAQKNPTAFYLCASSIGLAGVDTGELFFGEGSRLTVL.